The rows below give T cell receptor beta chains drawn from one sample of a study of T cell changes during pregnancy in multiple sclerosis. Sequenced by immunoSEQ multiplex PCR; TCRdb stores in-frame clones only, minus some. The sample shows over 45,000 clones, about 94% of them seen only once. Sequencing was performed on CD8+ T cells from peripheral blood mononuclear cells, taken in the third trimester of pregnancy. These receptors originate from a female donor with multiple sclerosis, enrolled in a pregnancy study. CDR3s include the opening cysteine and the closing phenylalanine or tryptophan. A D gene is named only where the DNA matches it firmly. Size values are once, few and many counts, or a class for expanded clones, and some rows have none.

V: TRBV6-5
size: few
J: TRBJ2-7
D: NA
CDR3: CASSYQQSSYEQYF
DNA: TGTGCCAGCAGCTACCAACAAAGCTCCTACGAGCAGTACTTC

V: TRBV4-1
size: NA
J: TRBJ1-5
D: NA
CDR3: CASSQVGNQPQHF
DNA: TGCGCCAGCAGCCAAGTAGGCAATCAGCCCCAGCATTTT

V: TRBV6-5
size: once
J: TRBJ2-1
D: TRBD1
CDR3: CASSYSGQGPYNEQFF
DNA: TGTGCCAGCAGTTACTCGGGACAGGGGCCCTACAATGAGCAGTTCTTC

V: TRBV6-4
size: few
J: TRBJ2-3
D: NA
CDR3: CASSDRASLTDTQYF
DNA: TGTGCCAGCAGTGATCGGGCTAGCCTCACAGATACGCAGTATTTT

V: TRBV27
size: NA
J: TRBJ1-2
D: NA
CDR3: CASSPKQGYGYTF
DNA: TGTGCCAGCAGTCCGAAGCAGGGTTATGGCTACACCTTC

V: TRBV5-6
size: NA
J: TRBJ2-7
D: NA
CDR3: CASSTSGQRVYEQYF
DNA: TGTGCCAGCAGTACCTCCGGACAGAGAGTATACGAGCAGTACTTC

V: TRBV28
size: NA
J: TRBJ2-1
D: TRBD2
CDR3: CASSFPPRTSGYSYNEQFF
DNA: TGTGCCAGCAGTTTCCCTCCCCGGACTAGCGGGTACTCCTACAATGAGCAGTTCTTC

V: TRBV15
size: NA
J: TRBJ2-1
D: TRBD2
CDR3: CATSREVRDYYNEQFF
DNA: TGTGCCACCAGCAGAGAAGTCCGGGACTACTACAATGAGCAGTTCTTC

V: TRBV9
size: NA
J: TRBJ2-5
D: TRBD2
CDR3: CASSASGRVGETQYF
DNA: TGTGCCAGCAGCGCCAGCGGGAGGGTAGGTGAGACCCAGTACTTC

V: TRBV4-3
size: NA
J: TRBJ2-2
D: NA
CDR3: CASSQARTDAGELFF
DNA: TGCGCCAGCAGCCAAGCCCGGACAGACGCCGGGGAGCTGTTTTTT

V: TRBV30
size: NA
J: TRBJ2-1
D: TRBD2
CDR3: CALERREASYNEQFF
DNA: TGTGCCTTAGAGAGGCGGGAGGCCTCCTACAATGAGCAGTTCTTC

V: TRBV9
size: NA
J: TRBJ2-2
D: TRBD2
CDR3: CASSVEGGLASSGELFF
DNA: TGTGCCAGCAGCGTGGAGGGGGGACTAGCCTCCTCTGGGGAGCTGTTTTTT

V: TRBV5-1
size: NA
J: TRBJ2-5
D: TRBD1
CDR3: CASSFRGRSETQYF
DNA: TGCGCCAGCAGCTTCAGGGGGCGCTCAGAGACCCAGTACTTC

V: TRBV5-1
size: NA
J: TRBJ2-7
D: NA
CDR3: CASSPSSYEQYF
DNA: TGCGCCAGCAGCCCGAGCTCCTACGAGCAGTACTTC

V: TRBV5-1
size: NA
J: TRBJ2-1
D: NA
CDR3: CASSEGFNEQFF
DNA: TGCGCCAGCAGTGAGGGCTTCAATGAGCAGTTCTTC

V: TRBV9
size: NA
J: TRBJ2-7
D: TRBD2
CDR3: CASSVLGGSSYEQYF
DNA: TGTGCCAGCAGCGTTTTGGGCGGGAGCTCCTACGAGCAGTACTTC

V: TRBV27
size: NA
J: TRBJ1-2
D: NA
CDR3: CASSLTVNYGYTF
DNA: TGTGCCAGCAGTTTAACAGTTAACTATGGCTACACCTTC

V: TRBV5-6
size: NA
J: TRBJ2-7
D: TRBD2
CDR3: CASSPWTSGRRGLYYEHYF
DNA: TGTGCCAGCAGCCCCTGGACTAGCGGGAGGCGAGGCCTTTACTACGAGCATTACTTC

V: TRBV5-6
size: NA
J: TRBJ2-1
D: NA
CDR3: CASSWSEVGDYNEQFF
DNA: TGTGCCAGCAGCTGGAGTGAGGTAGGGGACTACAATGAGCAGTTCTTC

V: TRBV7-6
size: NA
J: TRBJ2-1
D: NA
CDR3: CASSPRTYEQFF
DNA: TGTGCCAGCAGCCCACGGACATATGAGCAGTTCTTC

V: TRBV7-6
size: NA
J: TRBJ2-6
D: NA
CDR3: CASSMGGGANVLTF
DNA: TGTGCCAGCAGCATGGGAGGAGGGGCCAACGTCCTGACTTTC

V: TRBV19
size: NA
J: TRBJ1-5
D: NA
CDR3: CASSMAPYSNQPQHF
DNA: TGTGCCAGTAGTATGGCACCTTATAGCAATCAGCCCCAGCATTTT

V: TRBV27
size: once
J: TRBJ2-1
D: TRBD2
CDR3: CASSLRLAAPYNEQFF
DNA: TGTGCCAGCAGTTTGAGGCTAGCGGCTCCCTACAATGAGCAGTTCTTC

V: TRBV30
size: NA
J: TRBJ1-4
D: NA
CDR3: CAWGQKEVEKLFF
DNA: TGTGCCTGGGGACAGAAGGAAGTTGAAAAACTGTTTTTT

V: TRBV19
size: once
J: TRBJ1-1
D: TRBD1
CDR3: CASKNRGNTEAFF
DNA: TGTGCCAGTAAAAACAGGGGCAACACTGAAGCTTTCTTT

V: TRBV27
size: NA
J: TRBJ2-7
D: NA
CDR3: CASSYRSDYEQYF
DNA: TGTGCCAGCAGCTACCGATCCGACTACGAGCAGTACTTC

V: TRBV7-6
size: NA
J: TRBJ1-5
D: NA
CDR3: CASSPNINQPQHF
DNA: TGTGCCAGCAGCCCCAACATCAATCAGCCCCAGCATTTT

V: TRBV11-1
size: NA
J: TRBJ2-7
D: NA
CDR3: CASSFRFGGVYGYEQYF
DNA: NA

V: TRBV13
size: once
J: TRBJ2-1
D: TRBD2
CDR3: CASSSAGRGDNEQFF
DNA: TGTGCCAGCAGTTCAGCGGGTCGGGGGGACAATGAGCAGTTCTTC

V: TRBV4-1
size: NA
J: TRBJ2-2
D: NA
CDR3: CASSQDRRGGTGELFF
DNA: TGCGCCAGCAGCCAAGATCGGCGGGGAGGTACCGGGGAGCTGTTTTTT

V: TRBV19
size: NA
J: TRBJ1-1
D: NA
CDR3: CASSTGNTEAFF
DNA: TGTGCCAGTTCCACAGGGAACACTGAAGCTTTCTTT

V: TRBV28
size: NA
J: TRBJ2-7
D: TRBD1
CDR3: CASSLETGPSYEQYF
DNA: TGTGCCAGCAGTTTAGAGACAGGGCCCTCCTACGAGCAGTACTTC

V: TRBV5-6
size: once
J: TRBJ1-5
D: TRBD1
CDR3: CASSRQGGYSNQPQHF
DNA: TGTGCCAGCAGCCGCCAGGGGGGATATAGCAATCAGCCCCAGCATTTT

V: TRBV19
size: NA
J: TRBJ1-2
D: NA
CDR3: CASSETDNYGYTF
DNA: TGTGCCAGTAGCGAGACAGATAACTATGGCTACACCTTC

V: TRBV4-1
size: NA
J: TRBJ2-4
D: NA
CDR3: CASSQAPSGLAKNIQYF
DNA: TGCGCCAGCAGCCAAGCCCCTTCGGGACTAGCCAAAAACATTCAGTACTTC

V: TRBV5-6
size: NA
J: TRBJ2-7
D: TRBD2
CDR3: CASSLGGGGEQYF
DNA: TGTGCCAGCAGCTTGGGGGGGGGAGGAGAGCAGTACTTC

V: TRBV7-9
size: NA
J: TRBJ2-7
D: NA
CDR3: CASKPRGGIYEQYF
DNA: TGTGCCAGCAAGCCTAGGGGGGGGATCTACGAGCAGTACTTC

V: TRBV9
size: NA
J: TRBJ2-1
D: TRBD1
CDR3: CASSAMGQGVGEQFF
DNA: TGTGCCAGCAGCGCAATGGGACAGGGGGTAGGTGAGCAGTTCTTC

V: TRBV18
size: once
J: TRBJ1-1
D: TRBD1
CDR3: CASSPTGVKDTEAFF
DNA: TGTGCCAGCTCACCGACAGGGGTCAAAGACACTGAAGCTTTCTTT

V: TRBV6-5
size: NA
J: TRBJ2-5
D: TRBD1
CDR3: CASSPQGPETQYF
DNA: TGTGCCAGCAGTCCACAGGGGCCAGAGACCCAGTACTTC

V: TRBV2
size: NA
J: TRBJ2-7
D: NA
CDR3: CASNPGLAVEQYF
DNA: TGTGCCAGCAACCCAGGTCTAGCAGTGGAGCAGTACTTC

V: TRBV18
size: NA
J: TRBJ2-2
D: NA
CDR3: CASSPPARPDGELFF
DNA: TGTGCCAGCTCACCACCTGCCAGGCCGGACGGGGAGCTGTTTTTT

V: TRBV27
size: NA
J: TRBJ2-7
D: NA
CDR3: CASSWAGKGYEQYF
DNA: TGTGCCAGCAGTTGGGCAGGGAAAGGGTACGAGCAGTACTTC

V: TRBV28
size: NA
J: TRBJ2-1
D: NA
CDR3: CASSYGPQVDREQFF
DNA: TGTGCCAGCAGTTATGGCCCCCAGGTTGATCGGGAGCAGTTCTTC

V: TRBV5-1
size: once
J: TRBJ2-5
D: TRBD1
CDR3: CASQTGTGGGETQYF
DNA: TGCGCCAGCCAGACCGGGACAGGGGGAGGAGAGACCCAGTACTTC

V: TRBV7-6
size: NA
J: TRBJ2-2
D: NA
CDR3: CASSLKQGLGNTGELFF
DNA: TGTGCCAGCAGCTTAAAACAGGGATTGGGAAACACCGGGGAGCTGTTTTTT

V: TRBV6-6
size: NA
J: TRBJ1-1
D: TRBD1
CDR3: CASRLQGRRAFF
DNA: TGTGCCAGCAGGCTACAGGGGCGGCGGGCTTTCTTT

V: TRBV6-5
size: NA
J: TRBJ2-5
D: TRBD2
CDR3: CASSRGLAGGGLNF
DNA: TGTGCCAGCAGCCGAGGTCTAGCGGGAGGTGGTCTTAACTTC

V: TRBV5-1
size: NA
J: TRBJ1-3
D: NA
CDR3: CASSSDSSSGNTIYF
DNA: TGCGCCAGCAGCTCGGACAGCAGCTCTGGAAACACCATATATTTT

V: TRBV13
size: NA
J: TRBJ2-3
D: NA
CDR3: CASSLAAGTDTQYF
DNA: TGTGCCAGCAGCTTAGCCGCAGGGACAGATACGCAGTATTTT